A selection of T cell receptor beta chains follows, all from one sample in a study of cytomegalovirus exposure and HLA in healthy donors. Generated by immunoSEQ multiplex PCR, the TCRdb table keeps only in-frame clones and is missing some. This sample has approximately 37,000 clones, with around three quarters found just once. The sample consisted of PBMCs. These receptors were collected from a male donor in good health and CMV-seronegative. Each CDR3 is given with its conserved first and last residue. Each record gives: D gene, V gene, clone size, J gene, CDR3 protein, CDR3 DNA. The D gene is left open where the match is weak. Size is stated for part of the rows, as once, few or many counts, or as a class when the clone is expanded.

D gene: TRBD1
V gene: TRBV29-1
clone size: -
J gene: TRBJ1-2
CDR3 protein: CSVEEGTGGGYGYTF
CDR3 DNA: TGCAGCGTTGAAGAAGGGACAGGGGGAGGCTATGGCTACACCTTC

D gene: -
V gene: TRBV29-1
clone size: -
J gene: TRBJ1-5
CDR3 protein: CSAAGGGDQPQHF
CDR3 DNA: TGCAGCGCCGCCGGAGGGGGGGATCAGCCCCAGCATTTT

D gene: TRBD1
V gene: TRBV5-1
clone size: -
J gene: TRBJ1-6
CDR3 protein: CASSLEDRGRSPLHF
CDR3 DNA: TGCGCCAGCAGCTTGGAGGACAGGGGTCGTTCACCCCTCCACTTT

D gene: -
V gene: TRBV15
clone size: -
J gene: TRBJ1-5
CDR3 protein: CATSRGHSGEPQHF
CDR3 DNA: TGTGCCACCAGCAGAGGACACTCCGGGGAGCCCCAGCATTTT

D gene: -
V gene: TRBV4-1
clone size: -
J gene: TRBJ1-1
CDR3 protein: CASSQPPGTEAFF
CDR3 DNA: TGCGCCAGCAGCCAACCCCCAGGCACTGAAGCTTTCTTT

D gene: TRBD1
V gene: TRBV29-1
clone size: -
J gene: TRBJ2-1
CDR3 protein: CSVGTVGEQFF
CDR3 DNA: TGCAGCGTGGGGACAGTCGGTGAGCAGTTCTTC

D gene: -
V gene: TRBV28
clone size: -
J gene: TRBJ1-2
CDR3 protein: CASNARQGGYGYTF
CDR3 DNA: TGTGCCAGCAACGCCCGGCAGGGTGGCTATGGCTACACCTTC

D gene: TRBD1
V gene: TRBV28
clone size: -
J gene: TRBJ2-7
CDR3 protein: CASRRTGAYEQYF
CDR3 DNA: TGTGCCAGCAGGCGGACAGGGGCCTACGAGCAGTACTTC

D gene: TRBD2
V gene: TRBV4-1
clone size: once
J gene: TRBJ2-1
CDR3 protein: CASSHGLAGANEQFF
CDR3 DNA: TGCGCCAGCAGCCACGGACTAGCGGGAGCTAATGAGCAGTTCTTC

D gene: TRBD2
V gene: TRBV10-1
clone size: -
J gene: TRBJ2-5
CDR3 protein: CASSDSTSGGPGQETQYF
CDR3 DNA: TGCGCCAGCAGTGATTCGACTAGCGGGGGGCCAGGGCAAGAGACCCAGTACTTC

D gene: -
V gene: TRBV18
clone size: -
J gene: TRBJ2-5
CDR3 protein: CASSPGVGRAQETQYF
CDR3 DNA: TGTGCCAGCTCTCCGGGAGTTGGTAGGGCCCAAGAGACCCAGTACTTC